This TCR beta chain was found in a study of molecular identifiers for immune sequencing clone quantification (dated by TCRdb to the late 2010s). A note on the overall study: For a replicate experiment, the RNA from either around 20,000 or 100,000 naive CD8 T cells was divided into five aliquots, and four of those aliquots went on to sequencing. This methods study used CD8 T cells to benchmark TCR RNA copy counting and molecular-identifier clustering-based TCR repertoire sequencing (MIDCIRS). Findings and caveats that apply to the study as a whole: The naive libraries included spiked-in Jurkat TCR RNA (10 copies' worth), and this Jurkat TCR RNA is not part of the donor repertoire. Spiked-in Jurkat TCR RNA equal to a single cell's worth was reported to be detectable even within 1,100,000 naive CD8 T cells. Roughly 3 recovered TCR RNA copies per cell were obtained by modeling, versus approximately 10 by digital PCR, implying a capture efficiency of 30% to 35%. When barcode sub-clustering was not used, chimeric consensus sequences inflated TCR diversity, with chimeras reaching as high as 47%. The sizes of highly expanded clones could end up underestimated when identical TCR molecules share a barcode. In CMV-specific effector cells, clones with more than 20 RNA copies accounted for over 99% of molecules, whereas in naive cells such clones accounted for under 1%.

Relative to germline, V is 4 bases shorter and J is 4 bases shorter, with 8 bases between their ends. Reading the germline V gene gives CDR1 WSHSY and CDR2 SAAADI. The CDR3 has 12 amino acids, counting the end cysteine and phenylalanine. The DNA shown is the 36-base CDR3, in frame from base 1. Library preparation employed PCR. The instrument was a NextSeq 500. Bulk TCR libraries were made following a previously described method, with the TCR primers given in Table S5. The Qiagen AllPrep DNA/RNA kit was used to purify total RNA. Before analysis, reads from multiple sequencing runs of one library were combined. For the original study's pipeline: Reads were retained only if their TCR constant sequence matched exactly, and those retained reads were trimmed to 150 nt and grouped according to their 12-nt molecular barcodes. Reads inside each barcode group were sub-clustered using a 15% Levenshtein threshold, and a quality-weighted consensus sequence was constructed for each RNA molecule. Non-functional sequences were excluded, and lower-count sequences lying one edit away from another sequence were also excluded. Based on a fit of two negative binomial distributions, barcode sub-clusters having less than 20% of the maximum read count were discarded. TCRdb reprocessed the public reads (quality trimming at Q25 with fastp, clone calling with MiXCR) and kept in-frame beta chains. For every CDR3 protein sequence, its rows merge into one entry that carries the most common genes and DNA. The V and J calls reflect TCRdb's pipeline rather than the authors' work. Here the sample has roughly 300,000 distinct CDR3 sequences; roughly 24% occur a single time. Around 0.74% of the sample is in the top ten clones.

At least ten counts were recorded for this clonotype. Its antigen is unknown. Per-base qualities were not stored, and no clone one base away is much larger. Naive CD8 T cell libraries were made from 20,000 to 1,000,000 sorted cells using 10%, 30% or 50% of purified RNA. On a BD FACSAria II, naive CD8 T cells were FACS-sorted as CD8+CD4-CCR7+CD45RA+ and collected into RLT Plus buffer. To test detection sensitivity, Jurkat RNA equal to approximately 10 TCR copies was added to samples of about 18,000-1,100,000 naive CD8 T cells. Enrichment of CD8 T cells was performed with RosetteSep CD8+ T Cell Enrichment Cocktail and Ficoll-Paque, after which ACK red cell lysis was carried out.

Sequencing was carried out using naive CD8+ T cells from blood, with Jurkat cell RNA spiked in. The cell subset or site tag for this specimen amounts to: FACS-sorted CD8+CD4-CCR7+CD45RA+ naive T cells. The TCR sequence derives from a human donor in good health. Some libraries in this study had Jurkat cell RNA spiked in. This chain is built from TRBV10-2 and TRBJ2-7; the D gene cannot be resolved reliably. CDR3 reads: CASSGTFYEQYF. In nucleotide form, the sequence is TGCGCCAGCAGTGGTACCTTTTACGAGCAGTACTTC.